This T cell receptor beta chain originates from a study of T-cell memory formation after mild COVID-19. Trimming left V 7 bases short and J 1 base short, with 19 bases between. Germline loops: CDR1 LNHDA, CDR2 SQIVND (reference sequence). This CDR3 has 16 amino acids. This clonotype was found a few times. TCRdb re-derived calls from the 5' RACE reads in MiXCR, one entry per CDR3 protein. Counted here are 150,000 to 200,000 distinct CDR3 sequences, roughly 12% occurring once; the ten biggest clones make up approximately 3.8%. The chain links TRBV19 to TRBJ1-1; the D is unclear. Sequencing was performed on PBMCs or a T cell subset sorted from them (not recorded which). This TCR was sampled from a man aged 18 to 29 who had mild COVID-19 (a few samples of this study predate the infection). Cell type and time point are not known. CDR3 protein: CASMAILTGRNTEAFF. The CDR3 bases are TGTGCCAGTATGGCGATCCTAACCGGGCGGAACACTGAAGCTTTCTTT.